This T cell receptor (beta chain) was identified during a study of cytomegalovirus exposure and HLA in healthy donors. The overall study: As released early, the data held 70 million to 100 million unique TCRs from HLA-typed donors.

Primers: 60 Vbeta forward and 13 Jbeta reverse. Clones were read by immunoSEQ multiplex PCR, and TCRdb kept only the in-frame ones, dropping some. The table lists more than 50,000 clones. V trimming: 3 bases; J trimming: 4 bases; junction bases outside the gene matches: 11. Germline CDR1 SGDLS, CDR2 YYNGEE. CDR3 length: 16 amino acids. Turning to this clone: Its antigen is not known.

Points from the study as a whole: A later analysis found common viral pathogens apparently linked to several of the most significant clusters.

At the time of sampling, donors were nominally healthy, though unrecorded immune exposures were likely. The rearrangement links TRBV9 to TRBJ2-5; TRBD2 aligns across 8 bases. Sample: PBMCs. The TCR originated in a man aged 18 to 30 in good health and CMV-seropositive. Written as DNA, the CDR3 is TGTGCCAGCAGCGCAATACTAGCGGAAGCGGCAGAGACCCAGTACTTC. Its translation is CASSAILAEAAETQYF.